The 15 T cell receptor beta chains below all came from one sample that was sequenced in a study of blood T cell repertoires in COVID-19. Using immunoSEQ multiplex PCR, the repertoire was profiled, and TCRdb retains in-frame clones only, with some absent. This table holds about 140,000 clones, about four fifths found once. What was sequenced was peripheral blood. The receptor source for this set is a human donor in a cohort sampled during active COVID-19.

The chain combines TRBV18 with TRBJ2-1; TRBD2 might be the D (5 bases). V lost 3 bases to trimming and J lost 9 bases, with 9 bases between them. The CDR3 has 12 amino acids. Germline CDR1 is KGHSH and CDR2 is LQKENI. The CDR3 DNA follows: TGTGCCAGCTCACCTACGGAGGCTGAGCAGTTCTTC. This encodes CASSPTEAEQFF.

The chain is built from TRBV27 and TRBJ2-7, with D maybe TRBD2 (5 bases). The germline V gene encodes CDR1 MNHEY and CDR2 SMNVEV (reference sequence). Trimming stripped 6 bases from V and 6 bases from J, with 12 bases between. CDR3 length: 12 residues. In DNA, the CDR3 is TGTGCCAGCAGACCTACTGGAGGCGAGCAGTACTTC. It yields the protein CASRPTGGEQYF.

The J gene is TRBJ2-7, the V gene TRBV14; weak D call: TRBD2 (5 bases). Germline loops: CDR1 SGHDN, CDR2 FVKESK. The CDR3 length is 14 residues. With 2 bases removed from V and 3 bases from J, the gap between germline ends came to 11 bases. CDR3 residues: CASSQHLAYYEQYF. The CDR3 nucleotides are TGTGCCAGCAGCCAACATCTAGCATACTACGAGCAGTACTTC.

This sequence joins TRBV9 and TRBJ1-1; D is ambiguous. The ends were cut back, 2 bases at V and 1 base at J, with 6 bases in the middle. The CDR3 has 13 amino acids. The germline gives CDR1 SGDLS, CDR2 YYNGEE. The CDR3 loop reads CASSVGRNTEAFF. The DNA for the CDR3 is TGTGCCAGCAGCGTCGGGAGGAACACTGAAGCTTTCTTT.

The chain employs TRBV20-1 and TRBJ2-4; unclear D gene. The CDR3 is made up of 14 amino acids. The germline V gene encodes CDR1 DFQATT and CDR2 SNEGSKA (reference sequence). Trimming stripped 3 bases from V and 2 bases from J, with 11 bases between. Written as DNA, the CDR3 is TGCAGTGCTAGTAACGGCAGGACCAAAAACATTCAGTACTTC. As protein: CSASNGRTKNIQYF.

The chain couples TRBV3-1 (or the pseudogene TRBV3-2) to TRBJ2-1; 7 bases agree with TRBD1. Germline CDR1 reads LGHDT; CDR2 reads YNNKEL (reference sequence). V was clipped by 0 bases and J by 2 bases; unmatched bases: 4. The CDR3 length is 16 residues. CDR3 bases: TGTGCCAGCAGCCAAGATCACAGGGGACCCTACAATGAGCAGTTCTTC. Its translation: CASSQDHRGPYNEQFF.

The chain links TRBV19 to TRBJ2-7; TRBD1 aligns across 9 bases. V shed 3 bases, J shed 5 bases, and the junction held 11 bases outside the gene matches. Germline V lookup: CDR1 LNHDA, CDR2 SQIVND (reference sequence). The CDR3 loop spans 16 amino acids. The CDR3 spells CASSILPGQGIHEQYF. The CDR3 coding sequence is TGTGCCAGTAGTATTCTCCCGGGACAGGGTATTCACGAGCAGTACTTC.

The chain uses TRBV14 and TRBJ1-2; the D is unclear. This CDR3 spans 15 amino acids. Germline V gives CDR1 SGHDN, CDR2 FVKESK. V lost 2 bases to trimming and J lost 8 bases, with 18 bases between them. Here the CDR3 reads CASSQSPFVWRGYTF. The CDR3 DNA reads as TGTGCCAGCAGCCAATCTCCATTTGTTTGGCGGGGCTACACCTTC.

The chain uses TRBV19 and TRBJ1-3; D might be TRBD1 (6 bases). The CDR3 is 17 amino acids. V was clipped by 8 bases and J by 1 base, with 21 bases between them. The V gene's germline CDR1 is LNHDA and CDR2 SQIVND (reference sequence). In DNA, the CDR3 is TGTGCCAGTGAAGGGGGGGCGCATACGAGATCTGGAAACACCATATATTTT. Residues: CASEGGAHTRSGNTIYF.

The chain uses TRBV18 and TRBJ1-3, with D unclear. This CDR3 has 17 amino acids. The germline V and J ends were trimmed by 2 bases and 0 bases, with 14 bases remaining between them. CDR1 and CDR2 from the germline V gene are KGHSH and LQKENI. Here the CDR3 DNA reads TGTGCCAGCTCACCAGAGGCCGTCCTCGACTCTGGAAACACCATATATTTT. Encoded protein: CASSPEAVLDSGNTIYF.

V is TRBV5-1 and J is TRBJ1-4, with a possible D match to TRBD1 (5 bases). Deletions cut 4 bases from V and 1 base from J, with 14 bases between. This CDR3 has 16 amino acids. The germline V gene encodes CDR1 SGHRS and CDR2 YFSETQ. The CDR3 reads CASSPQGGETNEKLFF. CDR3 nucleotides: TGCGCCAGCAGCCCGCAGGGTGGGGAAACTAATGAAAAACTGTTTTTT.

This chain links TRBV7-3 with TRBJ1-1; D call uncertain. Trimming took off 4 bases at V and 0 bases at J, with 6 bases between the two ends. The CDR3 length is 13 residues. CDR1 is SGHTA and CDR2 is FQGTGA in the germline V gene. The DNA for the CDR3 is TGTGCCAGCAGCTCCCAGATGAACACTGAAGCTTTCTTT. It translates to CASSSQMNTEAFF. Looking up the rest from reference TRBV7-3 and TRBJ1-1 gives the full variable domain: GAGVSQTPSNKVTEKGKYVELRCDPISGHTALYWYRQSLGQGPEFLIYFQGTGAADDSGLPNDRFFAVRPEGSVSTLKIQRTERGDSAVYLCASSSQMNTEAFFGQGTRLTVV.

V is TRBV5-8 and J is TRBJ2-7, with 9 bases aligning to TRBD1. The germline V gene has CDR1 SGHTS and CDR2 YDEGEE. The CDR3 extends over 12 amino acids. This chain's CDR3 is CVTGGFFYEQYF. CDR3 DNA: TGTGTCACAGGGGGCTTCTTCTACGAGCAGTACTTC.

This chain uses TRBV4-2 with TRBJ2-1, with 7 bases that match TRBD1. The CDR3 totals 14 residues. The V gene end was trimmed by 4 bases and the J gene end by 4 bases; junction bases not matched to a gene: 4. Germline-derived CDR1 and CDR2 are LGHNA and YNFKEQ. The CDR3 spells CASSLGGGYNEQFF. CDR3 nucleotide sequence: TGTGCCAGCAGCCTAGGGGGCGGATACAATGAGCAGTTCTTC.

The chain combines TRBV20-1 with TRBJ2-3; TRBD2 matches at 9 bases. CDR3 length: 17 amino acids. V lost 3 bases to trimming and J lost 5 bases; unmatched junction nucleotides: 15. Germline V gene data show CDR1 as DFQATT and CDR2 as SNEGSKA (reference sequence). The CDR3, as DNA: TGCAGTGCTAGTCCCCCCCTAGCGGGGCCCAGTGGAGATACGCAGTATTTT. Protein product: CSASPPLAGPSGDTQYF.